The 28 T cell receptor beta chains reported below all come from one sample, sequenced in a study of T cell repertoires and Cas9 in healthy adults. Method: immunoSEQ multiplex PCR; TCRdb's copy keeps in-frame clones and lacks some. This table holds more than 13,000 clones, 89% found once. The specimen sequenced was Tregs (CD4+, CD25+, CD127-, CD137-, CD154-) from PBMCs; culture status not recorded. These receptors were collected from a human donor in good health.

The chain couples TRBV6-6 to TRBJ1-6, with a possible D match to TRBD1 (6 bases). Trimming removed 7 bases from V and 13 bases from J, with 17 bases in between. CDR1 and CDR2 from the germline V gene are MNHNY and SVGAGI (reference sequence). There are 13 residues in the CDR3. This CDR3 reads CASTPQGSGPLHF. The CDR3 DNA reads TGTGCCAGCACCCCGCAGGGGAGTGGGCCCCTCCACTTT.

The CDR3 DNA follows: TGTGCCAGCAGCGTAGTTCCTGGAAACACCATATATTTT. Translating gives CASSVVPGNTIYF. The chain carries TRBV9 and TRBJ1-3; D is ambiguous. The CDR3 runs to 13 residues. Trimming stripped 0 bases from V and 2 bases from J, with 3 bases between. Germline CDR1 and CDR2: SGDLS and YYNGEE.

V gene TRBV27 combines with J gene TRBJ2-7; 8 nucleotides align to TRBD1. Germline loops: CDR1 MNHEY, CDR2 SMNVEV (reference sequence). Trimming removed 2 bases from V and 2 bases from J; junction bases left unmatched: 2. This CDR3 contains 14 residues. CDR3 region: CASSLMDRAYEQYF. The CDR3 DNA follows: TGTGCCAGCAGTTTAATGGACAGGGCCTACGAGCAGTACTTC.

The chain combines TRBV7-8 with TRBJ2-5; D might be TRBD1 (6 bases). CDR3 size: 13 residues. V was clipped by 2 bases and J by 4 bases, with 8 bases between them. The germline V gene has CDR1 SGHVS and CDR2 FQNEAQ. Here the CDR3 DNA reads TGTGCCAGCAGCTTAAGCAGGGGAGAGACCCAGTACTTC. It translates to CASSLSRGETQYF.

CDR3 loop: CASSPDRGEQYF. CDR3 nucleotides: TGTGCCAGCAGCCCAGACAGGGGCGAGCAGTACTTC. The rearrangement links TRBV7-2 to TRBJ2-7; TRBD1 matches 8 bases. CDR1 is SGHTA and CDR2 is FQGNSA in the germline V gene. Trimming at V came to 5 bases and at J to 6 bases, leaving 3 bases not matched to a gene. CDR3 length: 12 residues.

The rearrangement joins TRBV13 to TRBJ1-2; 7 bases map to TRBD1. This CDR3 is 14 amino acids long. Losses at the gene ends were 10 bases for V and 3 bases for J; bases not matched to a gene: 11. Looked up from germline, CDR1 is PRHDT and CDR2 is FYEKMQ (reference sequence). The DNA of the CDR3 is TGTGCCACCGGCAGAGGACAGGCCTACTATGGCTACACCTTC. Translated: CATGRGQAYYGYTF.

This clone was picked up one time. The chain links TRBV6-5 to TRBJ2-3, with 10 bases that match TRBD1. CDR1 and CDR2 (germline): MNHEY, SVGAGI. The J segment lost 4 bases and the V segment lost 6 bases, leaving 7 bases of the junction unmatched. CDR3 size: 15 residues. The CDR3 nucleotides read TGTGCCAGCAGGACCGACAGGGGGCAGGCAGATACGCAGTATTTT. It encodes CASRTDRGQADTQYF.

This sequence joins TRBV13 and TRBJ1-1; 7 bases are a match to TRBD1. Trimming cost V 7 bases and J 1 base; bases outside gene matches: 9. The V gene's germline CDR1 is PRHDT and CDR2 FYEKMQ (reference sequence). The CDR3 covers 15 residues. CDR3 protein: CASTRGRDRNTEAFF. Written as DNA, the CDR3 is TGTGCCAGCACCCGGGGCCGGGACAGGAACACTGAAGCTTTCTTT.

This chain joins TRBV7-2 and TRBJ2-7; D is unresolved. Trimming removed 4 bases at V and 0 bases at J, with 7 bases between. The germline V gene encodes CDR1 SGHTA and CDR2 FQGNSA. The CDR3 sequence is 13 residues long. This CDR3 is CASSSRISYEQYF. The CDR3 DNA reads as TGTGCCAGCAGCTCAAGGATCTCCTACGAGCAGTACTTC. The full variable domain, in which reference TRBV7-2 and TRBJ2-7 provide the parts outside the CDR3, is GAGVSQSPSNKVTEKGKDVELRCDPISGHTALYWYRQSLGQGLEFLIYFQGNSAPDKSGLPSDRFSAERTGGSVSTLTIQRTQQEDSAVYLCASSSRISYEQYFGPGTRLTVT.

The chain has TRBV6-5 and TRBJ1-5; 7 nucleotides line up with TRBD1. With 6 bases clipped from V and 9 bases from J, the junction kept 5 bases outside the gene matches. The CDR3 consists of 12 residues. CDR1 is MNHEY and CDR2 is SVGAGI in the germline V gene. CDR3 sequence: CASSPTGLPQHF. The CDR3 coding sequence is TGTGCCAGCAGCCCGACAGGGCTGCCCCAGCATTTT.

This CDR3 is CASTPGQGGYNEQFF. CDR3 nucleotides: TGTGCCAGTACCCCCGGACAGGGGGGCTACAATGAGCAGTTCTTC. The rearrangement uses TRBV19 and TRBJ2-1, with 10 positions matching TRBD1. From germline, CDR1 is LNHDA and CDR2 SQIVND (reference sequence). The CDR3 consists of 15 residues. J gave up 3 bases and V 7 bases, and 6 bases lay outside the gene matches. Full variable domain (outside the CDR3, taken from reference TRBV19 and TRBJ2-1): DGGITQSPKYLFRKEGQNVTLSCEQNLNHDAMYWYRQDPGQGLRLIYYSQIVNDFQKGDIAEGYSVSREKKESFPLTVTSAQKNPTAFYLCASTPGQGGYNEQFFGPGTRLTVL.

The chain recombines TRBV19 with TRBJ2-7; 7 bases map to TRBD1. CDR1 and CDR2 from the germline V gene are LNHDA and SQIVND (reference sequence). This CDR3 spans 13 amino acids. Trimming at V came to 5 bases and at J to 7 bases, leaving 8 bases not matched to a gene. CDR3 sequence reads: CASSGAGGREQYF. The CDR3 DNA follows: TGTGCCAGTAGTGGAGCAGGGGGAAGGGAGCAGTACTTC.

The CDR3 sequence is CASSATGAFF. The CDR3 bases are TGTGCCAGCAGTGCGACAGGCGCTTTCTTT. The genes are TRBV6-1 and TRBJ1-1; tentatively, D is TRBD1 (6 bases). This CDR3 has 10 amino acids. V was shortened by 4 bases and J by 11 bases, with 8 bases between the two germline ends. CDR1 is MNHNS, CDR2 SASEGT, per germline.

The CDR3 here is CASKTNGPSDTEAFF. The CDR3, as DNA: TGTGCCAGCAAAACCAACGGACCCTCGGACACTGAAGCTTTCTTT. The gene calls are TRBV6-1 and TRBJ1-1; unclear D gene. The V end lost 7 bases, the J end lost 3 bases, and 18 bases lay between the germline ends. The CDR3 totals 15 residues. Per the germline V gene, CDR1 is MNHNS and CDR2 is SASEGT.

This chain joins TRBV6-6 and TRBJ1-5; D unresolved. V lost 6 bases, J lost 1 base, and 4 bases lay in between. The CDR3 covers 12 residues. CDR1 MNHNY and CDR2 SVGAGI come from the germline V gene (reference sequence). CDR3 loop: CASRESNQPQHF. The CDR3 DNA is TGTGCCAGCAGAGAAAGCAATCAGCCCCAGCATTTT.

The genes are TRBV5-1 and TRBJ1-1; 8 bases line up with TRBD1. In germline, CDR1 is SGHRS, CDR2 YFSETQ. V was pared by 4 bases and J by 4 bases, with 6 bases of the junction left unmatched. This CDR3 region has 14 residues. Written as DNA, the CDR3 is TGCGCCAGCAGCGATGACAGGGGAGCCACTGAAGCTTTCTTT. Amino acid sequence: CASSDDRGATEAFF. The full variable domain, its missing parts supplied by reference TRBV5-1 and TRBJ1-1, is KAGVTQTPRYLIKTRGQQVTLSCSPISGHRSVSWYQQTPGQGLQFLFEYFSETQRNKGNFPGRFSGRQFSNSRSEMNVSTLELGDSALYLCASSDDRGATEAFFGQGTRLTVV.

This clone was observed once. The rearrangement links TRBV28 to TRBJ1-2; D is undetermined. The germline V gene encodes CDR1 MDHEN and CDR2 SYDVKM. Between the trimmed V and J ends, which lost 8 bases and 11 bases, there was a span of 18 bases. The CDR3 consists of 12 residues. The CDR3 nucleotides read TGTGCCAGCGGGCAAGCGACCAAAGGTTACACCTTC. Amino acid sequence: CASGQATKGYTF.

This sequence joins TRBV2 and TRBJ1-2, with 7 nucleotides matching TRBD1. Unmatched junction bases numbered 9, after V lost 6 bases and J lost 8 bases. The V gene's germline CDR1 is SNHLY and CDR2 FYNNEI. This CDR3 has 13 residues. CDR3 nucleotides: TGTGCCAGCAGGGTACAGGGGTCCCGGGGCTACACCTTC. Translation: CASRVQGSRGYTF.

The CDR3 here is CAISEDRVATNEKLFF. In nucleotides, the CDR3 is TGTGCCATCAGTGAAGACAGGGTTGCAACTAATGAAAAACTGTTTTTT. The rearrangement joins TRBV10-3 to TRBJ1-4; 7 bases line up with TRBD1. The CDR3 runs 16 residues. The V gene's germline CDR1 is ENHRY and CDR2 SYGVKD. Germline trimming cut 3 bases from V and 0 bases from J; bases unmatched to any gene: 4.

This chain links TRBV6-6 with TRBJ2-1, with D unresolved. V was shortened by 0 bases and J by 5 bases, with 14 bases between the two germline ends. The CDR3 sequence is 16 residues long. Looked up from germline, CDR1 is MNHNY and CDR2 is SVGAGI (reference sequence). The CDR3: CASSYSSLGRNNEQFF. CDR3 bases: TGTGCCAGCAGTTACTCGAGTCTGGGAAGGAACAATGAGCAGTTCTTC.

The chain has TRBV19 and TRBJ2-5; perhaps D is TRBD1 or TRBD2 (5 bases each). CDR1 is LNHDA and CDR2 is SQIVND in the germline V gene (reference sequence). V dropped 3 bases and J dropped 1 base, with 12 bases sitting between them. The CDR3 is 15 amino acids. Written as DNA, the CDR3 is TGTGCCAGTAGTATCGCAGGGAGCAGCCAAGAGACCCAGTACTTC. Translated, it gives CASSIAGSSQETQYF.

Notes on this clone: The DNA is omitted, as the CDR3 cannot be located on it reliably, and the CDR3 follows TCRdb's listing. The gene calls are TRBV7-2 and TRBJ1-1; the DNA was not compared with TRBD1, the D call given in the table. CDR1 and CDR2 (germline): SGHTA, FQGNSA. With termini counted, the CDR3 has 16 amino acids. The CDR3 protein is CASSPFRARGDTEAFF.

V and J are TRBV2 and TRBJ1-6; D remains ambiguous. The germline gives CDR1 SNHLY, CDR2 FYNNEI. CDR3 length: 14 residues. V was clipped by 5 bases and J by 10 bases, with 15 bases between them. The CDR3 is CASSQEVGNSPLHF. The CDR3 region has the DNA TGTGCCAGCAGTCAGGAGGTCGGGAACTCACCCCTCCACTTT. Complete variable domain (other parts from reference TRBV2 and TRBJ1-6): EPEVTQTPSHQVTQMGQEVILRCVPISNHLYFYWYRQILGQKVEFLVSFYNNEISEKSEIFDDQFSVERPDGSNFTLKIRSTKLEDSAMYFCASSQEVGNSPLHFGNGTRLTVT.

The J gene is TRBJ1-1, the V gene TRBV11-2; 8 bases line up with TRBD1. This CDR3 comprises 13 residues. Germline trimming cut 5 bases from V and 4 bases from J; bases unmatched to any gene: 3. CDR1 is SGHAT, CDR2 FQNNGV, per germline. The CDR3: CASSLGTGTEAFF. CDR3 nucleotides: TGTGCCAGCAGCCTAGGGACAGGCACTGAAGCTTTCTTT.

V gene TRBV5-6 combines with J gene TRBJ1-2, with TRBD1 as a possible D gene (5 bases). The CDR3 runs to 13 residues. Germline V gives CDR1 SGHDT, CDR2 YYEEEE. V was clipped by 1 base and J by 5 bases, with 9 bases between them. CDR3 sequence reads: CASSLTTVYGYTF. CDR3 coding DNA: TGTGCCAGCAGCTTGACGACAGTGTATGGCTACACCTTC.

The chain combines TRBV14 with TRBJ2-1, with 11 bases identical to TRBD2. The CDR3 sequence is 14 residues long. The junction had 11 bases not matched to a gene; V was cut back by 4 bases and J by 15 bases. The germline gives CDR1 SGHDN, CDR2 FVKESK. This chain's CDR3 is CASSRFSSGGNAFF. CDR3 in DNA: TGTGCCAGCAGCCGGTTTTCTAGCGGGGGGAACGCGTTCTTC.

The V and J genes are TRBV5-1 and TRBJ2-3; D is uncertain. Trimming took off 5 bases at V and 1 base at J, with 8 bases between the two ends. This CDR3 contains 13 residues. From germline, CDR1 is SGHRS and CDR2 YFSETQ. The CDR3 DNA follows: TGCGCCAGCAGGCAAAGTCGCACAGATACGCAGTATTTT. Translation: CASRQSRTDTQYF.

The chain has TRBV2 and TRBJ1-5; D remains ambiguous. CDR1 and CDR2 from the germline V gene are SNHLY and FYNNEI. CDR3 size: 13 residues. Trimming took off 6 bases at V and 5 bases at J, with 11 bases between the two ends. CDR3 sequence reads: CASRLERDQPQHF. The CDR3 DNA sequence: TGTGCCAGCAGGTTGGAGAGGGATCAGCCCCAGCATTTT.